The TCR beta chain under discussion was sequenced for a study of cytomegalovirus exposure and HLA in healthy donors. Overall study results and limits: The study put 150 or so TCR beta chains on its list as cytomegalovirus-associated. When the data were analyzed later, several of the most significant clusters appeared to be linked to common viral pathogens. HLA-A and HLA-B allele assignments for most subjects were reportedly predicted accurately using TCR beta sequences. A later analysis revealed that TCR association rates differed between HLA loci, peaking at DRB1 and bottoming out at HLA-C.

CDR3 length: 15 residues. V lost 8 bases and J lost 2, with 17 bases in between. The germline V gene has CDR1 LNHDA and CDR2 SQIVND (reference sequence). The table lists this clone with a count of one. The antigen is undetermined. Vbeta (60) and Jbeta (13) primers were used in the PCR. Using immunoSEQ multiplex PCR, the repertoire was profiled, and TCRdb retains in-frame clones only, with some absent. The sample shows roughly 120,000 clones, roughly 74% of them seen only once. The TCR was taken from a man aged 35-49 years in good health and CMV-seropositive. Sequencing was carried out using PBMCs. The V call is TRBV19, the J call TRBJ2-3; the D gene is possibly TRBD2 (6 bases). The CDR3 reads CASSDSGGATDTQYF. DNA of the CDR3: TGTGCCAGTTCTGACTCAGGAGGGGCCACAGATACGCAGTATTTT.